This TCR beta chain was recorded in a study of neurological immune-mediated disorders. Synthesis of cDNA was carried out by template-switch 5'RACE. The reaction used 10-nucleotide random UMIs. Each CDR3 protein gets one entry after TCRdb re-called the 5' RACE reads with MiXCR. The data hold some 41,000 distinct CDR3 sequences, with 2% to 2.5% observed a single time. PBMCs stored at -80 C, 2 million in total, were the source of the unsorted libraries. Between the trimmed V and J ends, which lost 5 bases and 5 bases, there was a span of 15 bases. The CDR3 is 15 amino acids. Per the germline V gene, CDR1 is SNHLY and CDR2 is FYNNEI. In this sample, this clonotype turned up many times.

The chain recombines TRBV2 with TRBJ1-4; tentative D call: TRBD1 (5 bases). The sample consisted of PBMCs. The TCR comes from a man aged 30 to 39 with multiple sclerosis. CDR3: CASSSWGSSNEKLFF. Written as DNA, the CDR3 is TGTGCCAGCAGTTCCTGGGGCTCGTCCAATGAAAAACTGTTTTTT.